This paragraph reports one T cell receptor beta chain. Its target is unknown. The germline V and J ends were trimmed by 2 bases and 4 bases, with 12 bases remaining between them. Germline V lookup: CDR1 SGHVS, CDR2 FQNEAQ. The CDR3 loop spans 14 amino acids. Clones were sequenced by immunoSEQ multiplex PCR, and TCRdb holds only the in-frame ones, with some missing. The sample contains 150,000 to 200,000 clones, around 94% of which appear only once. This sample is part of a study of T cell responses to AZD1222 COVID-19 vaccine. Findings of the study overall: Vaccine-related CD4 TCRs covered spike, predominating at 160-218 and 743-854. There were mostly white British donors and more females than males, and clonal diversity was possibly underestimated. Breadth and depth of Spike-specific TCRs rose after two AZD1222 doses. Reportedly, nearly half of unique spike TCRs recognized epitopes outside B.1.351/B.1.1.7 mutations.

This chain joins TRBV7-8 and TRBJ2-7; perhaps TRBD2 as D (6 bases). The TCR comes from an adult who received the MenACWY meningococcal vaccine as a control. The sequencing used peripheral blood, collected 28 days after the second dose of the MenACWY control vaccine. The CDR3 is CASSLLAGSYEQYF. As DNA, the CDR3 is TGTGCCAGCAGCTTACTCGCGGGGTCGTACGAGCAGTACTTC.